Reported below is one T cell receptor (beta chain). Germline V CDR1 and CDR2: MGHRA, YSYEKL. The CDR3 loop spans 16 amino acids. This sample was included in a study of CXCR3-negative and CXCR3-positive naive CD8 T cells. The authors prepared UMI-labeled TRB cDNA libraries by 5' RACE. TCRdb reprocessed the 5' RACE reads and reports one entry per CDR3 protein, with no DNA. The table lists over 4,500 distinct CDR3 sequences. This rearrangement joins TRBV4-1 to TRBJ2-3. The sequence was obtained from a human donor in good health. Some clones in this sample may be carry-over from other donors' samples. The specimen sequenced was naive CXCR3- CD8+ T cells from blood. Subset here: CD45RO-CCR7+CD27+CD95- naive CD8+ T cells lacking CXCR3 (TNR3-). This chain's CDR3 is CASSPTLRIETDTQYF.